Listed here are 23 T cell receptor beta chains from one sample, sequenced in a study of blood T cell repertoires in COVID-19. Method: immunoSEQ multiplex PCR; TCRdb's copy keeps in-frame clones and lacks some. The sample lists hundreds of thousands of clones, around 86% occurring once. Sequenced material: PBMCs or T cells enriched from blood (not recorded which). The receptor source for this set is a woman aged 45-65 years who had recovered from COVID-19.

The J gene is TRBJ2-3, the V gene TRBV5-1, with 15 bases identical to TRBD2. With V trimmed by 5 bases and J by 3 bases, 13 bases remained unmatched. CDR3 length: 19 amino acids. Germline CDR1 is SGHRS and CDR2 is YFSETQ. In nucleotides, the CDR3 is TGCGCCAGCAGAAGGACTAGCGGGAGGGCCTTTCATAGTACAGATACGCAGTATTTT. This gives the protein CASRRTSGRAFHSTDTQYF.

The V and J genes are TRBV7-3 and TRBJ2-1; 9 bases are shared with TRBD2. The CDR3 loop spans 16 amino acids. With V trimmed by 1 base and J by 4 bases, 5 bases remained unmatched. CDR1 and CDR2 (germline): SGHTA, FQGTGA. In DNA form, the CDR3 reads TGTGCCAGCAGCTTAAATCTGGGACTAGCATACAATGAGCAGTTCTTC. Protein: CASSLNLGLAYNEQFF.

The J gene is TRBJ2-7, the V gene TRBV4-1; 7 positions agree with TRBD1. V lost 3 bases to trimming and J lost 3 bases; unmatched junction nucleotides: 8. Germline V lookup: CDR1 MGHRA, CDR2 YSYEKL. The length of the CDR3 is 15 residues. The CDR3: CASSQEPGTVYEQYF. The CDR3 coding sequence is TGCGCCAGCAGCCAGGAACCCGGGACAGTCTACGAGCAGTACTTC.

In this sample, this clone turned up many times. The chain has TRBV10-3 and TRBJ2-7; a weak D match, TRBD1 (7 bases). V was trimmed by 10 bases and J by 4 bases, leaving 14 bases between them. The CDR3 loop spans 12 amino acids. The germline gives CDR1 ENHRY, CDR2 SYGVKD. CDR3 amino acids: CATRGTAYEQYF. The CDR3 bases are TGTGCCACCCGGGGGACAGCATACGAGCAGTACTTC.

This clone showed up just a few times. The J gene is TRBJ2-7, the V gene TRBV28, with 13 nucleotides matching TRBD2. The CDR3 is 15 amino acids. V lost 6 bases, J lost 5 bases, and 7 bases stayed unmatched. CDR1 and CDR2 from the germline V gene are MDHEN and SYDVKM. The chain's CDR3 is CASRPTSGRTHEQYF. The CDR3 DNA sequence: TGTGCCAGCAGACCGACTAGCGGGAGGACCCACGAGCAGTACTTC.

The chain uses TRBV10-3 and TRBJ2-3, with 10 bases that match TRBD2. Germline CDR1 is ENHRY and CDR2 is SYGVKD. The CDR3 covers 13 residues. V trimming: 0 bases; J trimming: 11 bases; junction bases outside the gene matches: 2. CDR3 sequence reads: CAISESEREGQYF. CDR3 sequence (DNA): TGTGCCATCAGTGAGTCGGAGCGGGAGGGGCAGTATTTT.

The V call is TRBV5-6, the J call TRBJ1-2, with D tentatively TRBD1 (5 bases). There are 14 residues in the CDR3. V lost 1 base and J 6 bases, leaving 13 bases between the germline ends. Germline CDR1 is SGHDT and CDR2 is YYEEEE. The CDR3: CASSLSFGGNGYTF. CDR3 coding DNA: TGTGCCAGCAGCTTGAGTTTCGGGGGGAATGGCTACACCTTC.

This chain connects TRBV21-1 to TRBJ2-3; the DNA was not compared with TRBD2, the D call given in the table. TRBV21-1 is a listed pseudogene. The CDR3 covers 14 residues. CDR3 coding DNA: TGTGCCAGCAGCAAACGAGAGGAGACAGATACGCAGTATTTT. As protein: CASSKREETDTQYF.

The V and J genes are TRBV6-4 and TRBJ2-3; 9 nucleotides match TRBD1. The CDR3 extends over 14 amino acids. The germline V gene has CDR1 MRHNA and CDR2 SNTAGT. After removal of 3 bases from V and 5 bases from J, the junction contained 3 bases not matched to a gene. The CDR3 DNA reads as TGTGCCAGCAGTGAGGGACAGGGACGAGATACGCAGTATTTT. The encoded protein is CASSEGQGRDTQYF.

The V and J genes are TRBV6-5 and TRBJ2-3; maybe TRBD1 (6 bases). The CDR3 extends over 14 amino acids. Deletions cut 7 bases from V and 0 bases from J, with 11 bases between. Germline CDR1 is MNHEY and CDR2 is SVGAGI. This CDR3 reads CASKPGQSTDTQYF. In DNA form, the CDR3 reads TGTGCCAGCAAGCCGGGACAAAGCACAGATACGCAGTATTTT.

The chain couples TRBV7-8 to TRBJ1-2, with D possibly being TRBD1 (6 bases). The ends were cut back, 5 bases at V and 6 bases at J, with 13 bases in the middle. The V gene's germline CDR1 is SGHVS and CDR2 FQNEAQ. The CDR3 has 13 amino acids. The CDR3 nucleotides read TGTGCCAGCAGCCAACAGGGCATGGATGGCTACACCTTC. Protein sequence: CASSQQGMDGYTF. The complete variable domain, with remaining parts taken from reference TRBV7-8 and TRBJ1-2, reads GAGVSQSPRYKVAKRGQDVALRCDPISGHVSLFWYQQALGQGPEFLTYFQNEAQLDKSGLPSDRFFAERPEGSVSTLKIQRTQQEDSAVYLCASSQQGMDGYTFGSGTRLTVV.

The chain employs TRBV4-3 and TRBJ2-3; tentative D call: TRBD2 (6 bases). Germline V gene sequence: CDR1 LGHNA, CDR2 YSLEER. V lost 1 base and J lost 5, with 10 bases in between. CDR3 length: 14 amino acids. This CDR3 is CASSQGRAGDTQYF. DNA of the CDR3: TGCGCCAGCAGCCAAGGGAGGGCTGGAGATACGCAGTATTTT.

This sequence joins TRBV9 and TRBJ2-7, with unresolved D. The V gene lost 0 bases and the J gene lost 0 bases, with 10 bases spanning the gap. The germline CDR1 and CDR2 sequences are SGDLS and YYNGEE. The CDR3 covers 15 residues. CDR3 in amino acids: CASSVAGTSSYEQYF. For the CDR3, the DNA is TGTGCCAGCAGCGTAGCTGGTACAAGCTCCTACGAGCAGTACTTC.

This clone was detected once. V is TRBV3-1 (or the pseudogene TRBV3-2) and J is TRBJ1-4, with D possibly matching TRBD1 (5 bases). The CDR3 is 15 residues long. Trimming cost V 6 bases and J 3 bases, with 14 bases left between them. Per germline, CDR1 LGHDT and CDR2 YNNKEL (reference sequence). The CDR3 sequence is CASSPRGRANEKLFF. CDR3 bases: TGTGCCAGCAGTCCCCGGGGGAGAGCTAATGAAAAACTGTTTTTT.

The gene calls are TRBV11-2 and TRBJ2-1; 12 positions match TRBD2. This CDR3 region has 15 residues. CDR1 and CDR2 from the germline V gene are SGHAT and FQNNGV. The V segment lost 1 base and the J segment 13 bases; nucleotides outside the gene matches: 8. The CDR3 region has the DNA TGTGCCAGCAGCTTAGGACTAGCGGGAGCAGCAATTCAGTTCTTC. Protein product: CASSLGLAGAAIQFF. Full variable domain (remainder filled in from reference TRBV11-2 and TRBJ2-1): EAGVAQSPRYKIIEKRQSVAFWCNPISGHATLYWYQQILGQGPKLLIQFQNNGVVDDSQLPKDRFSAERLKGVDSTLKIQPAKLEDSAVYLCASSLGLAGAAIQFFGPGTRLTVL.

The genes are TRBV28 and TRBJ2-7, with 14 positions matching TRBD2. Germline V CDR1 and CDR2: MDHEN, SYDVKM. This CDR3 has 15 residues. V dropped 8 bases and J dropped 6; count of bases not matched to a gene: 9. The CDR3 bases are TGTGCCAGCCGACTAGCGGGAGGGCCTTGGGTCGAGCAGTACTTC. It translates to CASRLAGGPWVEQYF. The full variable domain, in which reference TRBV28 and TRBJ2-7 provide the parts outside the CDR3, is DVKVTQSSRYLVKRTGEKVFLECVQDMDHENMFWYRQDPGLGLRLIYFSYDVKMKEKGDIPEGYSVSREKKERFSLILESASTNQTSMYLCASRLAGGPWVEQYFGPGTRLTVT.

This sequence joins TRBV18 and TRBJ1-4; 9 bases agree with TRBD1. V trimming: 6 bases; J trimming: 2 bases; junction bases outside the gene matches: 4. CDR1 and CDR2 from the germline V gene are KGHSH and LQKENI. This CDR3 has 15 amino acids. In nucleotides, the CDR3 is TGTGCCAGCTCGGCCACAGGGGGCACTAATGAAAAACTGTTTTTT. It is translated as CASSATGGTNEKLFF.

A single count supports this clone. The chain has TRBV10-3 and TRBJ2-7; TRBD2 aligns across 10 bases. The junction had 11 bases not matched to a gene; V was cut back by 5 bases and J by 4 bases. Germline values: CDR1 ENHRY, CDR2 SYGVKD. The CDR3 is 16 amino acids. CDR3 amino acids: CAISQTSGLDGYEQYF. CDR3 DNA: TGTGCCATCAGTCAGACTAGCGGGCTCGATGGGTACGAGCAGTACTTC.

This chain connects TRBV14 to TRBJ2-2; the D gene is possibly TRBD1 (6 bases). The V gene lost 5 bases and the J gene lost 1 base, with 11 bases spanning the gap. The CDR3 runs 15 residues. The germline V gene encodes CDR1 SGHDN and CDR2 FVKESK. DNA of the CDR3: TGTGCCAGCAGCTATGGACAGAAGAACACCGGGGAGCTGTTTTTT. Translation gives CASSYGQKNTGELFF. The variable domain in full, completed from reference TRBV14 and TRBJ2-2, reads EAGVTQFPSHSVIEKGQTVTLRCDPISGHDNLYWYRRVMGKEIKFLLHFVKESKQDESGMPNNRFLAERTGGTYSTLKVQPAELEDSGVYFCASSYGQKNTGELFFGEGSRLTVL.

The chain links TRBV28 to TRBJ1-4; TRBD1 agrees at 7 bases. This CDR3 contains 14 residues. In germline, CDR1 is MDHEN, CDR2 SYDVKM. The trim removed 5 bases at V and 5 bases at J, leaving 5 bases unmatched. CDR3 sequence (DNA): TGTGCCAGCAGTAATGCGGGACAGAATGAAAAACTGTTTTTT. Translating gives CASSNAGQNEKLFF.

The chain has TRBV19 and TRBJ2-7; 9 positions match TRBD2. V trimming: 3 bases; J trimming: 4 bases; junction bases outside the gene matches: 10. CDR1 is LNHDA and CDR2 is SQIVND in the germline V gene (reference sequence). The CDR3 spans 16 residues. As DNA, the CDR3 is TGTGCCAGTAGTATTAGGGCTAGCGGGAAGATTTACGAGCAGTACTTC. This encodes CASSIRASGKIYEQYF.

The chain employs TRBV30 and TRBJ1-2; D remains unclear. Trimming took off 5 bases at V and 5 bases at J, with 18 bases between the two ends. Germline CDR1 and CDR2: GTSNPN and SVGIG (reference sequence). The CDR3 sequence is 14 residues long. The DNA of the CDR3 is TGTGCCTGGGGAGCCAGTATCGTGCTTTATGGCTACACCTTC. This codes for CAWGASIVLYGYTF.

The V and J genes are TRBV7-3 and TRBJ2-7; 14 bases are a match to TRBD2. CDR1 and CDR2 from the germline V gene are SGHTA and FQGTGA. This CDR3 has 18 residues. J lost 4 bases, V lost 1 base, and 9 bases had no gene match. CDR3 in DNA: TGTGCCAGCAGCTTAAAACCGGGACTAGCGGGAGCGACGTACGAGCAGTACTTC. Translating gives CASSLKPGLAGATYEQYF.